The source of this T cell receptor (beta chain) is a study of cytomegalovirus exposure and HLA in healthy donors. General study findings and limits: TCR beta chain V- and J-gene trimming was linked, in a later analysis, to a missense variant in DCLRE1C. CMV antigen specificity of a few CMV-associated chains was confirmed in vitro. HLA alleles showed associations with about 17,000 TCR beta sequences in a later analysis, at a 0.05 false discovery rate.

As for this clone: The antigen remains undetermined.

Donors had nominal health at sampling but likely had unrecorded immune exposures. Primers: 60 Vbeta forward and 13 Jbeta reverse. Produced via immunoSEQ multiplex PCR; TCRdb's table is partial and in-frame only. The sample yields some 190,000 clones, 70% to 75% seen once. CDR1 SQVTM and CDR2 ANQGSEA come from the germline V gene. The V gene lost 3 bases and the J gene lost 6 bases, with 13 bases spanning the gap. The CDR3 contains 13 residues. The sample consisted of PBMCs. This sequence was found in a man aged 25 to 40 in good health and CMV-seropositive. The chain joins TRBV29-1 to TRBJ2-3; TRBD1 is a possible D gene (6 bases). The CDR3 sequence: CSVEGRGKDTQYF. The DNA of the CDR3 is TGCAGCGTTGAGGGCAGGGGAAAGGATACGCAGTATTTT.